This T cell receptor (beta chain) was retrieved from a study of OX40 agonist ivuxolimab in advanced cancers. About the research overall: Patients were dosed intravenously with ivuxolimab at 0.01 to 10 mg/kg every 2 weeks. Overall study results and limits: Expanded peripheral T cell antigen specificity was not determined. Partial responders treated at 0.1-3.0 mg/kg exhibited clonal expansion among the lowest measured.

The CDR3 has 12 residues. Germline V gives CDR1 MNHNY, CDR2 SVGAGI (reference sequence). V was trimmed by 10 bases and J by 4 bases, leaving 13 bases between them. Measured with immunoSEQ multiplex PCR; TCRdb has only the in-frame clones, and not every one. In the table there are tens of thousands of clones, roughly 83% of which are singletons. Of note for this clone: The antigen is undetermined.

Any history of autoimmune disease or systemic immunosuppression disqualified patients. The chain combines TRBV6-6 with TRBJ1-2; TRBD1 is a possible D gene (5 bases). The material sequenced was CD4+ or CD8+ T cells sorted from blood, taken in a trial of the OX40 agonist ivuxolimab. This sequence originates from an adult with an advanced solid tumor such as melanoma, head and neck, liver or kidney cancer. The DNA of the CDR3 is TGTGCCACCCGAGGAGGGACCTATGGCTACACCTTC. Its protein is CATRGGTYGYTF.